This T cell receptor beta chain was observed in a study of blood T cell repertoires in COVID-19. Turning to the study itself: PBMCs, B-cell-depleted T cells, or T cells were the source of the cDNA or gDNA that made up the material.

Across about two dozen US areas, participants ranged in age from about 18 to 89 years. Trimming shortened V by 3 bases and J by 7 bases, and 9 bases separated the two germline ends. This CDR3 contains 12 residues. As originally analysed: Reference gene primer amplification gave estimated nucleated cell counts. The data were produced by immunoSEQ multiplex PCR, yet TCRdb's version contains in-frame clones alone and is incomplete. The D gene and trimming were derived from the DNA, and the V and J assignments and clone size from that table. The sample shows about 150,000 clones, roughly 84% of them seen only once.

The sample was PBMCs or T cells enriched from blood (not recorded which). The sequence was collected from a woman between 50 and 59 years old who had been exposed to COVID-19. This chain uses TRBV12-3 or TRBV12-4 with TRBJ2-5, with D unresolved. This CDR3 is CASSFGPTTQYF. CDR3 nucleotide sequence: TGTGCCAGCAGTTTTGGGCCCACGACCCAGTACTTC.